The rows below give T cell receptor beta chains drawn from one sample of a study of identical twins. A single record per CDR3 protein comes from TCRdb applying MiXCR to the 5' RACE reads. The table includes fewer than 900,000 distinct CDR3 sequences, over 20% detected once. The same sample was also used in a study of T cells expressing NK-cell markers.

The sample consisted of PBMCs. The receptors shown here come from a woman between 18 and 29 years old in good health. CDR3s include the opening cysteine and the closing phenylalanine or tryptophan. D genes are given only for firm matches. Expanded clones get a size class; other rows say once, few or many, or leave the size out.

clone_size | j_call | v_call | d_call | cdr3_aa | cdr3_nt
. | TRBJ2-2 | TRBV7-2 | . | CASSPDGTVHTGELFF | TGTGCCAGCAGCCCAGACGGGACGGTCCACACCGGGGAGCTGTTTTTT
few | TRBJ1-5 | TRBV6-1 | . | CASSPGHSNQPQHF | TGTGCCAGCAGTCCGGGACATAGCAATCAGCCCCAGCATTTT
. | TRBJ2-5 | TRBV7-6 | . | CASSLTGGGVETQYF | TGTGCCAGCAGCTTAACAGGAGGGGGTGTGGAGACCCAGTACTTC
many | TRBJ2-1 | TRBV6-1 | TRBD2 | CASSEIAGGSSYNEQFF | TGTGCCAGCAGTGAAATAGCGGGGGGAAGCTCCTACAATGAGCAGTTCTTC
. | TRBJ2-3 | TRBV2 | TRBD1 | CASPTGTTDTQYF | TGTGCCTCCCCGACAGGGACCACAGATACGCAGTATTTT
. | TRBJ2-5 | TRBV7-8 | . | CASRFRDFQETQYF | TGTGCCAGCAGATTCCGGGACTTCCAAGAGACCCAGTACTTC
once | TRBJ2-7 | TRBV14 | . | CASRRAGTNEQYF | TGTGCCAGCAGGCGTGCCGGGACGAACGAGCAGTACTTC
few | TRBJ2-6 | TRBV10-3 | . | CAISESRTHSGANVLTF | TGTGCCATCAGTGAGTCAAGGACGCACTCTGGGGCCAACGTCCTGACTTTC
few | TRBJ1-1 | TRBV20-1 | TRBD1 | CSARTGQVTEAFF | TGCAGTGCCCGGACAGGCCAGGTCACTGAAGCTTTCTTT
few | TRBJ2-1 | TRBV27 | TRBD2 | CASSFGLADDEQFF | TGTGCCAGCAGTTTTGGACTAGCCGACGATGAGCAGTTCTTC